This T cell receptor (beta chain) was identified during a study of cytomegalovirus exposure and HLA in healthy donors. With 60 Vbeta and 13 Jbeta primers, the PCR was carried out. Sequencing used immunoSEQ multiplex PCR; TCRdb keeps in-frame clones, though not all of them. Here the sample table reports around 200,000 clones. Findings and caveats of the study: An observed cluster of highly shared sequence variants was recorded as a likely sequencing artifact. Association of a missense DCLRE1C variant with TCR beta V- and J-gene trimming was reported in a later analysis.

Germline trimming cut 5 bases from V and 6 bases from J; bases unmatched to any gene: 12. The V gene's germline CDR1 is MDHEN and CDR2 SYDVKM. The CDR3 extends over 16 amino acids. On this clone itself: The antigen remains undetermined.

The sample was PBMCs. This sequence was found in a girl aged 2 to 10 in good health and CMV-seropositive. The rearrangement uses TRBV28 and TRBJ2-7; 11 nucleotides align to TRBD1. The CDR3 DNA reads TGTGCCAGCAGTAATCTGGGGACAGGGGGTGGGTCCGAGCAGTACTTC. Translated, it gives CASSNLGTGGGSEQYF. Full variable domain (remainder filled in from reference TRBV28 and TRBJ2-7): DVKVTQSSRYLVKRTGEKVFLECVQDMDHENMFWYRQDPGLGLRLIYFSYDVKMKEKGDIPEGYSVSREKKERFSLILESASTNQTSMYLCASSNLGTGGGSEQYFGPGTRLTVT.